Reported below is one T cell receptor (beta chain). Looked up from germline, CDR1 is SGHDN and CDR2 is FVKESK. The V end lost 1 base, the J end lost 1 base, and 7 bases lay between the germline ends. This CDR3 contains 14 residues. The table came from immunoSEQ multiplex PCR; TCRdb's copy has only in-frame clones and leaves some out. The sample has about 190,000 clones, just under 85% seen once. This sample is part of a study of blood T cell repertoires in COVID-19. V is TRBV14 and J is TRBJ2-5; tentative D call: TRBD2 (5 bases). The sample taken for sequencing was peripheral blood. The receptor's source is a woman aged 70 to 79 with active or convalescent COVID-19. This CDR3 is CASSQGGIQETQYF. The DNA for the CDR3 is TGTGCCAGCAGCCAAGGAGGGATCCAAGAGACCCAGTACTTC.